The rows below give T cell receptor beta chains drawn from one sample of a study of CD8 T cells in Susac syndrome. Using its own MiXCR run on the immunoSEQ multiplex PCR reads, TCRdb lists one record per CDR3 protein. The profile shows over 120,000 distinct CDR3 sequences, approximately 95% of them singletons. The specimen was CD4+ T cells from PBMCs. The receptors stem from a human donor in good health. CDR3s include the opening cysteine and the closing phenylalanine or tryptophan. The D gene is left open where the match is weak. The size entry is marked missing in some rows and otherwise reads once, few, many or a size class.

TRBD1	TRBV18	TRBJ1-5	-	TGTGCCAGCTCACCCCCCGGGACAGTTAGCAATCAGCCCCAGCATTTC	CASSPPGTVSNQPQHF
-	TRBV5-4	TRBJ2-5	few	TGTGCCAGCAGCTTGGGACGGGCCCAAGAGACCCAGTACTTC	CASSLGRAQETQYF
-	TRBV5-1	TRBJ2-1	-	TGCGCCAGCGCCCTACAGGGAGGCCCCTACAATGAGCAGTTCTTC	CASALQGGPYNEQFF
-	TRBV4-1	TRBJ2-1	-	TGCGCCAGCAGCCAAATCGCGCGGGGAAAATACAATGAGCAGTTCTTC	CASSQIARGKYNEQFF
TRBD1	TRBV3-1	TRBJ1-1	once	TGTGCCAGCAGCCAACCCGGGACAGGGGCTTTCTTT	CASSQPGTGAFF
TRBD1	TRBV4-1	TRBJ1-2	-	TGCGCCAGCGGTACCGGGGACAGGGTGGAAGGCTACACCTTC	CASGTGDRVEGYTF
-	TRBV7-9	TRBJ2-5	-	TGTGCCAGCAGCTTAATGGCATCCCAAGAGACCCAGTACTTC	CASSLMASQETQYF
-	TRBV5-1	TRBJ2-5	once	TGCGCCAGCAGCTCCAATTCAGAGACCCAGTACTTC	CASSSNSETQYF
TRBD1	TRBV20-1	TRBJ2-3	-	TGCAGTGCTAGCAGGGGACAGATCTCAGATACGCAGTATTTT	CSASRGQISDTQYF
-	TRBV29-1	TRBJ2-1	-	TGCAGCGTCCGAAATATGGGGAATGAGCAGTTCTTC	CSVRNMGNEQFF
TRBD1	TRBV11-2	TRBJ1-5	-	TGTGCCAGCAGCTTAGGGACAGGGGATCAGCCCCAGCATTTT	CASSLGTGDQPQHF
TRBD2	TRBV6-5	TRBJ2-1	-	TGTGCCAGCAGTTATTCCGGGACTAGCGGGAGATGGTCGCCCAATGAGCAGTTCTTC	CASSYSGTSGRWSPNEQFF
-	TRBV29-1	TRBJ2-1	-	TGCAGCGTTGAAGGGGGGCGAGACTGGGATGAGCAGTTCTTC	CSVEGGRDWDEQFF
-	TRBV25-1	TRBJ2-1	-	TGTGCCAGCAGTGAATCTGTCAGGCCTGGGCAGTTCTTC	CASSESVRPGQFF
-	TRBV5-1	TRBJ1-4	-	TGCGCCAGCAGCTTAGAGGCCGCGGGCAACAATGAAAAACTGTTTTTT	CASSLEAAGNNEKLFF
TRBD1	TRBV18	TRBJ1-5	-	TGTGCCAGCTCACCCCAGGGCGTGGGGACAGGGAATCAGCCCCAGCATTTT	CASSPQGVGTGNQPQHF
TRBD2	TRBV7-9	TRBJ2-5	-	TGTGCCAGCAGCTTTTTACTAGCGACCTTGGGGGAGACCCAGTACTTC	CASSFLLATLGETQYF
TRBD2	TRBV20-1	TRBJ2-1	-	TGCAGTGCTTTGACTAGCGGGAGATCGAATGAGCAGTTCTTC	CSALTSGRSNEQFF
-	TRBV5-4	TRBJ2-3	-	TGTGCCAGCAGCTTTAATGACAGGTCCGTGGTAACGCAGTATTTT	CASSFNDRSVVTQYF
-	TRBV2	TRBJ2-1	-	TGTGCCAGCAGTGAACTGGGGGCAGGCATGTACAATGAGCAGTTCTTC	CASSELGAGMYNEQFF
-	TRBV28	TRBJ2-5	-	TGTGCCAGCAGCCAGGGGGGAAAAGAGACCCAGTACTTC	CASSQGGKETQYF
TRBD1	TRBV3-1	TRBJ1-1	-	TGTGCCAGCAGCCACCCGGGACAGCGGGAGGGAATGCCTGAAGCTTTCTTT	CASSHPGQREGMPEAFF
-	TRBV5-1	TRBJ2-7	-	TGCGCCAGCAGCTTGGAGGCTGAGGACGAGCAGTACTTC	CASSLEAEDEQYF
-	TRBV7-8	TRBJ2-7	-	TGTGCCAGCAGCTTAGCCGGACGGGTATCCTACGAGCAGTACTTC	CASSLAGRVSYEQYF
-	TRBV5-4	TRBJ1-2	-	TGTGCCAGCAGCTTGGTGCCGGTCGATGGCTACACCTTC	CASSLVPVDGYTF
-	TRBV15	TRBJ2-1	-	TGTGCCACCCTAGGGACCTACAATGAGCAGTTCTTC	CATLGTYNEQFF
TRBD2	TRBV20-1	TRBJ2-7	-	TGCAGTGCTAGCTCTAGCGGGAGGGGGTCCTACGAGCAGTACTTC	CSASSSGRGSYEQYF
TRBD1	TRBV12-3/TRBV12-4	TRBJ2-3	-	TGTGCCAGCAGACCGACAGGGGGCGCAGATACGCAGTATTTT	CASRPTGGADTQYF
TRBD2	TRBV9	TRBJ2-7	few	TGTGCCAGCAGCGTATGGCCGGGCGGGGGCGAGCAGTACTTC	CASSVWPGGGEQYF
-	TRBV5-1	TRBJ1-1	-	TGCGCCAGCAGCTTAGGGCCCGGGGCGCGTGGAGCTTTCTTT	CASSLGPGARGAFF
TRBD1	TRBV4-1	TRBJ2-3	-	TGCGCCAGCAGCCGAGGCCCGGGACAGGACACAGATACGCAGTATTTT	CASSRGPGQDTDTQYF
-	TRBV5-6	TRBJ1-2	-	TGTGCCAGCAGCTTATACCTGGGGAGCTATGGCTACACCTTC	CASSLYLGSYGYTF
-	TRBV2	TRBJ2-2	-	TGTGCCAGCCGAGGAGCTAGCTGGACCGGGGAGCTGTTTTTT	CASRGASWTGELFF
-	TRBV27	TRBJ1-5	-	TGTGCCAGCAGTCCCACTGTAGGGGCCGGGCATCAGCCCCAGCATTTT	CASSPTVGAGHQPQHF
-	TRBV20-1	TRBJ1-5	-	TGCAGTGCTACCCCCGCGAGTGGGACTCTCAATCAGCCCCAGCATTTT	CSATPASGTLNQPQHF
TRBD1	TRBV24-1	TRBJ2-2	-	TGTGCCACCAGTGAACTCGGGACAGGGAACACCGGGGAGCTGTTTTTT	CATSELGTGNTGELFF
-	TRBV7-2	TRBJ1-1	-	TGTGCCAGCAGCTTTGGCGCCCTTACTACTGAAGCTTTCTTT	CASSFGALTTEAFF
-	TRBV5-1	TRBJ2-1	-	TGCGCCAGCAGCTTGGTGGCAGAGCAGTTCTTC	CASSLVAEQFF
-	TRBV5-7	TRBJ1-4	once	TGTGCCAGCAGCGGGGGACTAAATGAAAAACTGTTTTTT	CASSGGLNEKLFF
-	TRBV19	TRBJ1-1	-	TGTGCCAGTAGTACCCACATGAACACTGAAGCTTTCTTT	CASSTHMNTEAFF
-	TRBV10-2	TRBJ2-1	-	TGCGCCAGCAGGGATCTCGGGGTAAGCTCCTACAATGAGCAGTTCTTC	CASRDLGVSSYNEQFF
TRBD2	TRBV29-1	TRBJ2-7	-	TGCAGCGTTGGAGGTCTCCTAGCGGGAGGGGAATACGAGCAGTACTTC	CSVGGLLAGGEYEQYF
-	TRBV7-9	TRBJ2-2	-	TGTGCCAGCAGCTCCCAGGATAGGGAGCTGTTTTTT	CASSSQDRELFF
-	TRBV29-1	TRBJ1-2	-	TGCAGCGCCGTACATGACAACTATGGCTACACCTTC	CSAVHDNYGYTF